The source of this T cell receptor beta chain is a study of STAT5B mutations in CD4+ large granular lymphocyte leukemia. Turning to the study itself: Healthy donors showed HLA-associated enrichment of the CDR3 'QG' motif.

As concerns this clone: Its antigen is unknown.

The data were produced by immunoSEQ multiplex PCR, yet TCRdb's version contains in-frame clones alone and is incomplete. The repertoire holds fewer than 35,000 clones, with about 91% as singletons. Study-wide results and limits: Higher CD4+ than CD8+ T-LGLL clonality might reflect small sample size.

Per the germline V gene, CDR1 is SGHDT and CDR2 is YYEEEE. CDR3 size: 14 residues. The ends were cut back, 0 bases at V and 2 bases at J, with 8 bases in the middle. The specimen was CD4+ T cells from blood buffy coats. The V call is TRBV5-6, the J call TRBJ1-2; TRBD1 might be the D (5 bases). The TCR comes from a human donor in good health. CDR3 DNA sequence: TGTGCCAGCAGCTTGGGACAGATAAACTATGGCTACACCTTC. Translating gives CASSLGQINYGYTF. Looking up the rest from reference TRBV5-6 and TRBJ1-2 gives the full variable domain: DAGVTQSPTHLIKTRGQQVTLRCSPKSGHDTVSWYQQALGQGPQFIFQYYEEEERQRGNFPDRFSGHQFPNYSSELNVNALLLGDSALYLCASSLGQINYGYTFGSGTRLTVV.